This section outlines one TCR beta chain sequence together with its context. Its specificity is not known. The data stem from a study of identical twins. Whole-study results and caveats: The study found weaker excess twin sharing in beta out-of-frame sequences. Abundant beta clonotypes from cord blood bore fewer insertions; memory repertoires lacked this pattern.

A universal primer site arose from template switching, and cDNA bore unique molecular identifiers. TCRdb analysed the 5' RACE reads with MiXCR anew, one entry per CDR3 protein. Of some 630,000 distinct CDR3 sequences listed, 7.1% are singletons. CDR1 SGHDN and CDR2 FVKESK come from the germline V gene. The CDR3 loop spans 15 amino acids. The V gene end was trimmed by 1 base and the J gene end by 10 bases; junction bases not matched to a gene: 5. The same sample was also used in a study of yellow fever vaccine responses in identical twins. This second report adds: Reportedly, twins showed a vaccine T cell response that looked partly convergent and partly personalized.

Sequenced sample: PBMCs. This sequence was found in a woman aged 18-29 years in good health. V and J are TRBV14 and TRBJ2-1, with 12 bases fitting TRBD2. The CDR3 spells CASSQARLAGEEQFF. The CDR3 region has the DNA TGTGCCAGCAGCCAAGCGCGACTAGCGGGGGAGGAGCAGTTCTTC.